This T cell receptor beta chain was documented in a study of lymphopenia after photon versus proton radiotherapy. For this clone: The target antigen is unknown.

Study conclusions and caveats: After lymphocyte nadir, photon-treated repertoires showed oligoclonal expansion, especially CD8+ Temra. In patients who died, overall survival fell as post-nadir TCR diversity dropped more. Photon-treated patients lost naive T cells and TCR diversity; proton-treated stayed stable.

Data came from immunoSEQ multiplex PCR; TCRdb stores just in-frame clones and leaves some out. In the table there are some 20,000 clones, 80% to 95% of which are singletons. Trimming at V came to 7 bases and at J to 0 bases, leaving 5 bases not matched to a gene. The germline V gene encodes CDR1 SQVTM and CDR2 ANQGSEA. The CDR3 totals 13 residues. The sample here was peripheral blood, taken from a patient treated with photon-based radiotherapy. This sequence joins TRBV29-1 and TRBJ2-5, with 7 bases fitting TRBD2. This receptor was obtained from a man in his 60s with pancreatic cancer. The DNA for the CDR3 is TGCAGCGGGGACGGGGGGTACCAAGAGACCCAGTACTTC. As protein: CSGDGGYQETQYF.